This TCR beta chain was found in a study of shared clonotypes between healthy human individuals. Only in-frame clones appear in the TCRdb table, and some are missing; sequencing was by immunoSEQ multiplex PCR. The sample shows about 1.4 million clones, roughly 96% of them seen only once. This clone was observed a single time. The V segment lost 7 bases and the J segment 2 bases; nucleotides outside the gene matches: 10. The germline V gene encodes CDR1 LNHDA and CDR2 SQIVND (reference sequence). The CDR3 contains 16 residues. The V call is TRBV19, the J call TRBJ2-1; 8 bases match TRBD2. The source material was naive CD4+ T cells sorted from blood. The subset was: CD45RA+ positively selected. The source of this sequence is a man aged 25 to 40 in good health. This CDR3 reads CASTKNPGLAYNEQFF. The DNA for the CDR3 is TGTGCCAGTACTAAAAACCCGGGACTAGCCTACAATGAGCAGTTCTTC.